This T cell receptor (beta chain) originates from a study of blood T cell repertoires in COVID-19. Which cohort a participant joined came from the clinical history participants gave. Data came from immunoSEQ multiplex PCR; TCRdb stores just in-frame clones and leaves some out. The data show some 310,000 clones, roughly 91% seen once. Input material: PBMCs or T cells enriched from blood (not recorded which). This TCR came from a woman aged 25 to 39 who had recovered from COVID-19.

CDR3 coding DNA: TGTGCCAGCAGTGATTTACTAACGGGACAGGAGCCCTACGAGCAGTACTTC. Translating gives CASSDLLTGQEPYEQYF. This sequence joins TRBV2 and TRBJ2-7, with TRBD1 matching over 8 bases. V was pared by 3 bases and J by 2 bases, with 12 bases of the junction left unmatched. Looked up from germline, CDR1 is SNHLY and CDR2 is FYNNEI. The CDR3 is 17 amino acids.